This T cell receptor beta chain was identified in a study of cytomegalovirus exposure and HLA in healthy donors. Study conclusions and caveats: The Asian-associated ancestry cluster reportedly had fewer N-insertions than the roughly 670-donor mean in a later analysis. Cytomegalovirus-associated TCR beta chains were listed, numbering around 150.

In the PCR, 60 Vbeta and 13 Jbeta primers were used. Here immunoSEQ multiplex PCR was the method, and the copy in TCRdb shows in-frame clones only, minus some. The sample records under 200,000 clones, approximately 86% being singletons. Remarks on this clone: Its antigen is unknown.

This CDR3 comprises 13 residues. With 6 bases clipped from V and 2 bases from J, the junction kept 4 bases outside the gene matches. The germline gives CDR1 SNHLY, CDR2 FYNNEI. Sequenced sample: PBMCs. This TCR was sampled from a young woman in good health and CMV-seronegative. V usage is TRBV2 and J usage is TRBJ2-7, with 7 bases aligning to TRBD2. The CDR3 sequence: CASRGDYPYEQYF. The CDR3 nucleotides are TGTGCCAGCAGAGGGGACTACCCCTACGAGCAGTACTTC.